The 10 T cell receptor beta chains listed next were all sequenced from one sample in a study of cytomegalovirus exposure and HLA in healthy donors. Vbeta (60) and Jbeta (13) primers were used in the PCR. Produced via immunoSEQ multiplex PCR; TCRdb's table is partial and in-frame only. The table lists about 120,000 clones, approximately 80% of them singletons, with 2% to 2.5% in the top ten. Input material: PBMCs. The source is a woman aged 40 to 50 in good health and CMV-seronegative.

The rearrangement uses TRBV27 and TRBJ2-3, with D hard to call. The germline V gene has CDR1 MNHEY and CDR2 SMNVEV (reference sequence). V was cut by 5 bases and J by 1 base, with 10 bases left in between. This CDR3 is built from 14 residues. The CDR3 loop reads CASSPRQGTDTQYF. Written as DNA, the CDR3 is TGTGCCAGCAGTCCCCGACAAGGCACAGATACGCAGTATTTT.

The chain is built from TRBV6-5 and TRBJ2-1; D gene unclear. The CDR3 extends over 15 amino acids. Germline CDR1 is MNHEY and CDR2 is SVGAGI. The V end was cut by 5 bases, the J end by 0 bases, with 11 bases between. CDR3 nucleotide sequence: TGTGCCAGCAGTCCACTGCTGAGCTCCTACAATGAGCAGTTCTTC. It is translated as CASSPLLSSYNEQFF.

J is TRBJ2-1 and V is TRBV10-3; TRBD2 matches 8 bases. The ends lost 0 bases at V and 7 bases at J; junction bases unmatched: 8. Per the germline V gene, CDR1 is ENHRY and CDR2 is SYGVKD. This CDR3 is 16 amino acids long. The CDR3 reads CAISESGTRMRNEQFF. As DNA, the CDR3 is TGTGCCATCAGTGAGTCCGGGACTAGGATGCGGAATGAGCAGTTCTTC.

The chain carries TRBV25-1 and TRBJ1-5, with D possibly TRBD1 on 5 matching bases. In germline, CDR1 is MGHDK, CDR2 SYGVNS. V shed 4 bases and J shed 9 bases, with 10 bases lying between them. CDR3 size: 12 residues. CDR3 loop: CASSVPGGPQHF. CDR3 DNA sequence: TGTGCCAGCAGTGTGCCCGGGGGGCCCCAGCATTTT.

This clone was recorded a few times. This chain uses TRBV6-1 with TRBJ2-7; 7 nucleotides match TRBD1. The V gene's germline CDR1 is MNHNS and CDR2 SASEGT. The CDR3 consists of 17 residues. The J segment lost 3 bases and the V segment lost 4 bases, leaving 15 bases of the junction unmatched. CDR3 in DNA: TGTGCCAGCAGTGCCCGCCCTAGAACAGGGGCCAACTACGAGCAGTACTTC. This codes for CASSARPRTGANYEQYF.

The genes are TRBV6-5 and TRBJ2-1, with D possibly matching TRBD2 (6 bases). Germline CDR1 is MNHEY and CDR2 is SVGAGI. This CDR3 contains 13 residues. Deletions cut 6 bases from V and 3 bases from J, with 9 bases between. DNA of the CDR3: TGTGCCAGCAGCCGGGGGATCTACAATGAGCAGTTCTTC. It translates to CASSRGIYNEQFF.

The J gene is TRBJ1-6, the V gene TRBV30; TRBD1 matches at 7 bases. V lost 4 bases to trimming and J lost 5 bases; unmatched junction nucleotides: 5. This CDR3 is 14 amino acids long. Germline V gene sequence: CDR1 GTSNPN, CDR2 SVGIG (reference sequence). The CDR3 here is CAWKPGQHNSPLHF. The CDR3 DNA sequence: TGTGCCTGGAAGCCGGGACAGCATAATTCACCCCTCCACTTT.

The CDR3 reads CASSAGGSYGYNEQFF. DNA for the CDR3: TGTGCCAGCAGCGCAGGGGGCTCGTATGGCTACAATGAGCAGTTCTTC. V and J are TRBV7-2 and TRBJ2-1, with 8 bases aligning to TRBD1. The CDR3 extends over 16 amino acids. Germline assignment: CDR1 SGHTA and CDR2 FQGNSA. V was pared by 5 bases and J by 3 bases, with 9 bases of the junction left unmatched.

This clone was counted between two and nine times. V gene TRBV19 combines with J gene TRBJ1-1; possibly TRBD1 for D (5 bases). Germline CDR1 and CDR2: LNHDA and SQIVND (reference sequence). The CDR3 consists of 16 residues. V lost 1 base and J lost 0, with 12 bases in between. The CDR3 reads CASSIGVGLMNTEAFF. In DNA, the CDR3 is TGTGCCAGTAGTATAGGGGTGGGACTGATGAACACTGAAGCTTTCTTT.

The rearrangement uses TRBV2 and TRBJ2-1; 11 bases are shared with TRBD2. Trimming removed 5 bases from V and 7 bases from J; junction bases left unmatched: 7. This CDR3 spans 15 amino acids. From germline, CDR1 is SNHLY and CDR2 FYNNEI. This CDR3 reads CASSLVAGGWNEQFF. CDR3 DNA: TGTGCCAGCAGTTTAGTAGCGGGGGGGTGGAATGAGCAGTTCTTC.